The source of this TCR beta chain is a study of blood T cell repertoires in COVID-19. Libraries were prepared by immunoSEQ multiplex PCR; TCRdb keeps only in-frame clonotypes and omits some of them. The sample includes more than 200,000 clones, 80% to 85% of them seen just once. This receptor was identified in a man aged 45 to 65 with active or convalescent COVID-19. Sequencing input: peripheral blood.

The CDR3 DNA reads as TGCGCCAGCAGCTTGGATCCGCCAGGGTCTAGCAATCAGCCCCAGCATTTT. It is translated as CASSLDPPGSSNQPQHF. The chain is built from TRBV5-1 and TRBJ1-5, with TRBD1 as a possible D gene (5 bases). V was cut by 0 bases and J by 0 bases, with 13 bases left in between. This CDR3 has 17 amino acids. Germline V gene lookup returns CDR1 SGHRS and CDR2 YFSETQ.